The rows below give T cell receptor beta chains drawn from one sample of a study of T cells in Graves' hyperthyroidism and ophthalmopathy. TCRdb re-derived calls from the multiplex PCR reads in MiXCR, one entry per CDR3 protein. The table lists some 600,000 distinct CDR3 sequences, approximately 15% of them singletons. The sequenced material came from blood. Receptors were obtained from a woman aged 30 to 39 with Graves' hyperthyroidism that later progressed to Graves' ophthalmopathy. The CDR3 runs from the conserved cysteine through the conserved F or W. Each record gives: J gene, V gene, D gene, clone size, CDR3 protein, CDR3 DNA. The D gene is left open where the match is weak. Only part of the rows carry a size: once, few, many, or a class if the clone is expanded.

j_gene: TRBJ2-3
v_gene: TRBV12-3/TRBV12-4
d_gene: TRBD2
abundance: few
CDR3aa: CASSRLAATSTDTQYF
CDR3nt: TGTGCCAGCAGCCGCCTAGCGGCCACTAGCACAGATACGCAGTATTTT

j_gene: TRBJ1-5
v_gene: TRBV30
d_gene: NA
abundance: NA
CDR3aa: CAWSFGLTSYSNQPQHF
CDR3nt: TGTGCCTGGAGTTTTGGGTTGACATCCTATAGCAATCAGCCCCAGCATTTT

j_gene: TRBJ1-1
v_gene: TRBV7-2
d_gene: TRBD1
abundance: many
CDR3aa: CASSVGQVNTEAFF
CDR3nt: TGTGCCAGCAGCGTCGGACAGGTGAACACTGAAGCTTTCTTT

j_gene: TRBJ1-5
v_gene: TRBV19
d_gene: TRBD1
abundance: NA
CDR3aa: CASSNTGTATWPQHF
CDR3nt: TGTGCCAGTAGTAATACCGGGACAGCGACTTGGCCCCAGCATTTT

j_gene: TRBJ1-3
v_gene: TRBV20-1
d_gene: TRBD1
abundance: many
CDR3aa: CSARPGTANRGDSGNTIYF
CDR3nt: TGCAGTGCTAGGCCCGGCACCGCTAACAGGGGCGATTCTGGAAACACCATATATTTT

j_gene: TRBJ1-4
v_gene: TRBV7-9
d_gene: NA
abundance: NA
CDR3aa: CASLAPTNEKLFF
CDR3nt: TGTGCCAGCCTCGCCCCGACTAATGAAAAACTGTTTTTT

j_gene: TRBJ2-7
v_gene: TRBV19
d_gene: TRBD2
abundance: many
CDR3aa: CASSLREAPLEQYF
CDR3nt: TGTGCCAGTAGTTTGCGGGAGGCTCCCCTTGAGCAGTACTTC

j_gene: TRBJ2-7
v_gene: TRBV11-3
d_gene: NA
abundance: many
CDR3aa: CASSLATKGHEQYF
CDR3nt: TGTGCCAGCAGCTTAGCGACAAAAGGCCACGAGCAGTACTTC

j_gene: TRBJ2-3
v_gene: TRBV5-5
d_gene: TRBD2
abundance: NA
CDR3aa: CASSGGLAGGLAGTDTQYF
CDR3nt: TGTGCCAGCAGCGGAGGACTAGCGGGAGGGCTGGCTGGTACAGATACGCAGTATTTT

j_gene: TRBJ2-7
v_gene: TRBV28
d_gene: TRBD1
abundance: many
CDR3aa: CASSFGTGGTYEQYF
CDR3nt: TGTGCCAGCAGTTTCGGGACAGGGGGGACCTACGAGCAGTACTTC

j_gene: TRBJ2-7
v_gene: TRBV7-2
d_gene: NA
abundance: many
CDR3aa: CASSLEEIRGEQYF
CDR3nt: TGTGCCAGCAGCTTAGAAGAAATCCGAGGGGAGCAGTACTTC

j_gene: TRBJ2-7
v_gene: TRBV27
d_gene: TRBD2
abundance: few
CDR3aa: CASSPRGGISYEQYF
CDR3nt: TGTGCCAGCAGTCCCCGGGGGGGAATCTCCTACGAGCAGTACTTC

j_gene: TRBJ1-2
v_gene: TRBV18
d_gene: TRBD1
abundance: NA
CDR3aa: CASSPFFRDSSNYGYTF
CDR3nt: TGTGCCAGCTCACCTTTTTTTAGGGACAGCTCTAACTATGGCTACACCTTC

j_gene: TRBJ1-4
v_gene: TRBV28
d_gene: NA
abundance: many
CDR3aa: CASSSGGNEKLFF
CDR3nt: TGTGCCAGCAGTTCCGGGGGGAATGAAAAACTGTTTTTT

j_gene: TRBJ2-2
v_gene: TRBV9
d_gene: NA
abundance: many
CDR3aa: CASSASSNVGTGELFF
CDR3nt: TGTGCCAGCAGCGCCTCGAGCAATGTGGGCACCGGGGAGCTGTTTTTT

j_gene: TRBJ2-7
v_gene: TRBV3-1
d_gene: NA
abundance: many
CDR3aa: CASSQDRAGRLYEQYF
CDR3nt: TGTGCCAGCAGCCAAGATAGGGCCGGTAGGCTCTACGAGCAGTACTTC

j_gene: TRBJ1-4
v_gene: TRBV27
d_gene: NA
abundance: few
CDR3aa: CASSLRQAMGEKLFF
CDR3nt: TGTGCCAGCAGTTTGAGGCAGGCCATGGGGGAAAAACTGTTTTTT

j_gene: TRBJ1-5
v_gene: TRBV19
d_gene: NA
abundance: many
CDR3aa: CASSPLGRNQPQHF
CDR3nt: TGTGCCAGTAGTCCTCTAGGCCGAAATCAGCCCCAGCATTTT

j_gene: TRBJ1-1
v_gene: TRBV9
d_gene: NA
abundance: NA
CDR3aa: CASSVGVGVSNTEAFF
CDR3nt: TGTGCCAGCAGCGTCGGGGTTGGGGTCTCTAACACTGAAGCTTTCTTT

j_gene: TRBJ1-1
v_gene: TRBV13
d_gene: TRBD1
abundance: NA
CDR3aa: CASSLGLWGTGELGTEAFF
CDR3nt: TGTGCCAGCAGCTTAGGCCTTTGGGGGACAGGGGAGTTGGGGACTGAAGCTTTCTTT

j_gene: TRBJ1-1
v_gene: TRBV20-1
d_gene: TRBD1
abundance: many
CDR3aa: CSARRQGNTEAFF
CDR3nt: TGCAGTGCTAGAAGACAGGGGAATACTGAAGCTTTCTTT

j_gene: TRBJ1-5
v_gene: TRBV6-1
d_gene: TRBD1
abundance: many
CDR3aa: CATDRDRGFQPQHF
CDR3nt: TGTGCCACCGACCGGGACAGGGGGTTTCAGCCCCAGCATTTT

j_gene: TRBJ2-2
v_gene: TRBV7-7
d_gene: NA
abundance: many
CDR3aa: CASSAQGSGTGELFF
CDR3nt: TGTGCTAGCAGCGCGCAGGGTAGTGGGACCGGGGAGCTGTTTTTT

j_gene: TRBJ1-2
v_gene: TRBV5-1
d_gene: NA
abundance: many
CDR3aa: CASSSGDGRGGYTF
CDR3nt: TGCGCCAGCAGCTCGGGAGACGGGAGAGGGGGCTACACCTTC

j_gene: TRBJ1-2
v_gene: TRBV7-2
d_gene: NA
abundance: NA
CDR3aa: CASSLGEGGLYGYTF
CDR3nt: TGTGCCAGCAGCTTAGGTGAGGGAGGTCTGTATGGCTACACCTTC

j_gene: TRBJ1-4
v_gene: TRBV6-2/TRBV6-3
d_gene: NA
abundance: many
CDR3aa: CASSSVSRGTLNEKLFF
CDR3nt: TGTGCCAGCAGTTCAGTTTCCCGAGGGACACTGAATGAAAAACTGTTTTTT

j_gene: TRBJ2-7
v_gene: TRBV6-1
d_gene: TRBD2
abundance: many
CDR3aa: CASKDSGRANHEQYF
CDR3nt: TGTGCCAGCAAGGATAGCGGGAGGGCCAACCACGAGCAGTACTTC

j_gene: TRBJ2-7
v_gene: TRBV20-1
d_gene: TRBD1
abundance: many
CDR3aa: CSARTGGAINEQYF
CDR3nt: TGCAGTGCCAGGACAGGGGGCGCAATTAATGAGCAGTACTTC

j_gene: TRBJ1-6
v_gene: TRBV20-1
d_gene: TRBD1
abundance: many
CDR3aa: CSARDPGQGNSPLHF
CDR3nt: TGCAGTGCTAGAGATCCGGGACAGGGAAATTCACCCCTCCACTTT

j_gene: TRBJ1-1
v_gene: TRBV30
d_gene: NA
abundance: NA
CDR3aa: CAWSVYRNTEAFF
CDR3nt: TGTGCCTGGAGTGTATACAGGAACACTGAAGCTTTCTTT

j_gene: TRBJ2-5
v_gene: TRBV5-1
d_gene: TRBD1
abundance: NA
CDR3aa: CVSRAGTGGETQYF
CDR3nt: TGCGTCAGCAGGGCCGGGACAGGGGGCGAGACCCAGTACTTC

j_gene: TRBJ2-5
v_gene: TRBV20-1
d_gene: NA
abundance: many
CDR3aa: CSARDTGVRETQYF
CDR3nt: TGCAGTGCTAGAGATACGGGAGTCAGGGAGACCCAGTACTTC

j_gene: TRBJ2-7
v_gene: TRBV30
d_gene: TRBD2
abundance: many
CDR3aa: CAWDDGLAGGYEQYF
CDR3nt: TGTGCCTGGGATGATGGACTAGCGGGAGGCTACGAGCAGTACTTC

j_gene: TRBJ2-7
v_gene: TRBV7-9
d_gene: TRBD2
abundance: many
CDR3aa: CASSYPSGRAGEQYF
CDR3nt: TGTGCCAGCAGCTACCCTAGCGGGAGGGCGGGAGAGCAGTACTTC

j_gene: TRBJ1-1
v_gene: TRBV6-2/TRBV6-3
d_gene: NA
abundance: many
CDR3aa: CASEGQNTEAFF
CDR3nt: TGTGCCAGCGAGGGACAGAACACTGAAGCTTTCTTT

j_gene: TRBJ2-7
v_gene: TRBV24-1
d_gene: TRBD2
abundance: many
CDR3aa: CATSDRGGAAHEQYF
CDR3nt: TGTGCCACCAGTGACCGGGGGGGCGCAGCCCACGAGCAGTACTTC

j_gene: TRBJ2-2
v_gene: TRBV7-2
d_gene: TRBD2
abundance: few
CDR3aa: CASSRTSGGGELFF
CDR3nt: TGTGCCAGCAGCCGCACTAGCGGCGGCGGGGAGCTGTTTTTT

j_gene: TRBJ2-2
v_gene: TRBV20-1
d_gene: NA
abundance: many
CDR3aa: CSARDWGLTNTGELFF
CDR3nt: TGCAGTGCTAGAGATTGGGGACTTACGAACACCGGGGAGCTGTTTTTT

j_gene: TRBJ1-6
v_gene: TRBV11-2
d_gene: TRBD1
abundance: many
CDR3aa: CASSRAGGPPLHF
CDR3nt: TGTGCCAGCAGTCGGGCAGGGGGCCCACCCCTCCACTTT

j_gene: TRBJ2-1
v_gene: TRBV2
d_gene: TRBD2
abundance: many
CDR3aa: CASMHRGVPLYNEQFF
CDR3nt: TGTGCCAGCATGCACCGGGGGGTCCCCCTTTACAATGAGCAGTTCTTC

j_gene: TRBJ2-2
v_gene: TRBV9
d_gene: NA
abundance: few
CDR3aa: CASSPRGATTGELFF
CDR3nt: TGTGCCAGCAGCCCCCGCGGGGCCACTACCGGGGAGCTGTTTTTT

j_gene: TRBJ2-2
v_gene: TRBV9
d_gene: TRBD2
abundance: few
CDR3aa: CASSGLGTGELFF
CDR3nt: TGTGCCAGCAGTGGACTAGGGACCGGGGAGCTGTTTTTT

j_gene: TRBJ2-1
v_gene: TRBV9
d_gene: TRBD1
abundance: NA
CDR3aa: CASSGPGTGKSNEQFF
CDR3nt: TGTGCCAGCAGCGGTCCCGGGACAGGGAAGTCTAATGAGCAGTTCTTC

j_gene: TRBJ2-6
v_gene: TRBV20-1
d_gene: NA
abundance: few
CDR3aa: CSATSGVGANVLTF
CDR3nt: TGCAGTGCTACATCAGGGGTTGGGGCCAACGTCCTGACTTTC

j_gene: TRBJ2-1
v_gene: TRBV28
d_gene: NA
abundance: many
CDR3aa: CASREGLGSYNEQFF
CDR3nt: TGTGCCAGCAGGGAGGGGTTGGGCTCCTACAATGAGCAGTTCTTC

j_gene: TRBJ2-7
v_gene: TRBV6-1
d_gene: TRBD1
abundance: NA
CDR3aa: CASSPTGGRYEQYF
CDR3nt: TGTGCCAGCAGCCCCACAGGGGGCAGGTACGAGCAGTACTTC

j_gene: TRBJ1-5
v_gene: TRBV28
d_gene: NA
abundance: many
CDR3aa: CASSFWADNQPQHF
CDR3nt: TGTGCCAGCAGTTTCTGGGCAGATAATCAGCCCCAGCATTTT